These T cell receptor beta chains were read from a single sample in a study of graft-versus-host responses after intestinal transplantation. The antigens these receptors bind are not known. Method: immunoSEQ multiplex PCR; TCRdb's copy keeps in-frame clones and lacks some. The table lists under 90,000 clones, around 90% of them singletons. Sequenced material: unstimulated CD4+ T cells sorted from spleen or lymph node cells, taken before transplant. The source is a human donor who was the organ donor for an intestinal transplant. Each CDR3 is given with its conserved first and last residue. The order of the fields is V gene, clone size, D gene, J gene, CDR3 protein, CDR3 DNA. The D gene is left open where the match is weak. Expanded clones get a size class; other rows say once, few or many, or leave the size out.

v_call: TRBV7-9; clone_size: once; d_call: TRBD1; j_call: TRBJ2-5; cdr3_aa: CASSPARTGEETQYF; cdr3_nt: TGTGCCAGCAGCCCAGCCCGGACAGGGGAAGAGACCCAGTACTTC
v_call: TRBV28; clone_size: once; d_call: .; j_call: TRBJ2-1; cdr3_aa: CASSPSGVSYNEQFF; cdr3_nt: TGTGCCAGCAGTCCATCAGGGGTGTCCTACAATGAGCAGTTCTTC
v_call: TRBV28; clone_size: .; d_call: TRBD2; j_call: TRBJ2-1; cdr3_aa: CASSPQGGRAHNEQFF; cdr3_nt: TGTGCCAGCAGTCCCCAAGGCGGGAGGGCGCACAATGAGCAGTTCTTC
v_call: TRBV28; clone_size: once; d_call: TRBD1; j_call: TRBJ1-3; cdr3_aa: CASSEQGAGGNTIYF; cdr3_nt: TGTGCCAGCAGTGAACAGGGGGCGGGAGGAAACACCATATATTTT
v_call: TRBV7-8; clone_size: .; d_call: TRBD2; j_call: TRBJ2-3; cdr3_aa: CASSHQRDDYTDTQYF; cdr3_nt: TGTGCCAGCAGCCACCAGCGGGACGACTACACAGATACGCAGTATTTT
v_call: TRBV18; clone_size: .; d_call: TRBD2; j_call: TRBJ2-7; cdr3_aa: CASSLRLAGASYEQYF; cdr3_nt: TGTGCCAGCTCATTACGACTAGCGGGGGCCTCCTACGAGCAGTACTTC
v_call: TRBV7-9; clone_size: .; d_call: TRBD2; j_call: TRBJ2-7; cdr3_aa: CASSRPGGPYEQYF; cdr3_nt: TGTGCCAGCAGTCGCCCGGGGGGTCCCTACGAGCAGTACTTC
v_call: TRBV7-9; clone_size: .; d_call: TRBD2; j_call: TRBJ2-5; cdr3_aa: CASSLREGRETQYF; cdr3_nt: TGTGCCAGCAGCCTCCGGGAGGGCCGGGAGACCCAGTACTTC
v_call: TRBV2; clone_size: .; d_call: .; j_call: TRBJ1-2; cdr3_aa: CASRNRAVNYGYTF; cdr3_nt: TGTGCCAGCAGAAACAGGGCGGTCAACTATGGCTACACCTTC
v_call: TRBV6-1; clone_size: .; d_call: .; j_call: TRBJ1-5; cdr3_aa: CASSEFGDQPQHF; cdr3_nt: TGTGCCAGCAGTGAGTTCGGTGATCAGCCCCAGCATTTT
v_call: TRBV10-3; clone_size: few; d_call: .; j_call: TRBJ1-4; cdr3_aa: CAISELPGANEKLFF; cdr3_nt: TGTGCCATCAGTGAGTTACCGGGAGCTAATGAAAAACTGTTTTTT
v_call: TRBV6-1; clone_size: few; d_call: .; j_call: TRBJ2-7; cdr3_aa: CASSVAGPEQYF; cdr3_nt: TGTGCCAGCAGTGTTGCAGGGCCCGAGCAGTACTTC
v_call: TRBV30; clone_size: .; d_call: .; j_call: TRBJ1-3; cdr3_aa: CAWTRPRVSGNTIYF; cdr3_nt: TGTGCCTGGACCCGACCCAGGGTCTCTGGAAACACCATATATTTT
v_call: TRBV6-5; clone_size: .; d_call: TRBD1; j_call: TRBJ1-1; cdr3_aa: CASNGQGKVAEAFF; cdr3_nt: TGTGCCAGCAACGGACAGGGGAAGGTCGCTGAAGCTTTCTTT
v_call: TRBV14; clone_size: .; d_call: .; j_call: TRBJ1-1; cdr3_aa: CASSRSDTEAFF; cdr3_nt: TGTGCCAGCAGCCGTAGCGACACTGAAGCTTTCTTT
v_call: TRBV7-9; clone_size: .; d_call: .; j_call: TRBJ1-1; cdr3_aa: CASSLDDRGGWNTEAFF; cdr3_nt: TGTGCCAGCAGCTTAGATGACCGGGGTGGTTGGAACACTGAAGCTTTCTTT
v_call: TRBV2; clone_size: .; d_call: .; j_call: TRBJ1-4; cdr3_aa: CASGVRGEKLFF; cdr3_nt: TGTGCCAGTGGGGTACGGGGTGAAAAACTGTTTTTT
v_call: TRBV19; clone_size: .; d_call: TRBD1; j_call: TRBJ2-3; cdr3_aa: CASSISWDRAPSTDTQYF; cdr3_nt: TGTGCCAGTAGTATATCTTGGGACAGGGCCCCCAGCACAGATACGCAGTATTTT
v_call: TRBV6-5; clone_size: .; d_call: .; j_call: TRBJ1-5; cdr3_aa: CASSPQGRNQPQHF; cdr3_nt: TGTGCCAGCAGCCCACAGGGCCGGAATCAGCCCCAGCATTTT
v_call: TRBV28; clone_size: few; d_call: .; j_call: TRBJ2-5; cdr3_aa: CASSLEETQYF; cdr3_nt: TGTGCCAGCAGTCTCGAAGAGACCCAGTACTTC
v_call: TRBV28; clone_size: .; d_call: .; j_call: TRBJ1-2; cdr3_aa: CASSPDRVAMGYTF; cdr3_nt: TGTGCCAGCAGTCCGGACAGAGTCGCGATGGGCTACACCTTC
v_call: TRBV30; clone_size: once; d_call: .; j_call: TRBJ1-4; cdr3_aa: CAWSALRNEKLFF; cdr3_nt: TGTGCCTGGAGTGCCCTTCGGAATGAAAAACTGTTTTTT
v_call: TRBV5-4; clone_size: .; d_call: .; j_call: TRBJ2-1; cdr3_aa: CASSRAPASSYNEQFF; cdr3_nt: TGTGCCAGCAGCCGAGCACCCGCGAGCTCCTACAATGAGCAGTTCTTC
v_call: TRBV7-3; clone_size: .; d_call: .; j_call: TRBJ2-3; cdr3_aa: CASSLSRSTDTQYF; cdr3_nt: TGTGCCAGCAGCTTAAGCAGATCCACAGATACGCAGTATTTT
v_call: TRBV9; clone_size: .; d_call: .; j_call: TRBJ1-4; cdr3_aa: CASSGLSTNEKLFF; cdr3_nt: TGTGCCAGCAGCGGTTTATCAACTAATGAAAAACTGTTTTTT